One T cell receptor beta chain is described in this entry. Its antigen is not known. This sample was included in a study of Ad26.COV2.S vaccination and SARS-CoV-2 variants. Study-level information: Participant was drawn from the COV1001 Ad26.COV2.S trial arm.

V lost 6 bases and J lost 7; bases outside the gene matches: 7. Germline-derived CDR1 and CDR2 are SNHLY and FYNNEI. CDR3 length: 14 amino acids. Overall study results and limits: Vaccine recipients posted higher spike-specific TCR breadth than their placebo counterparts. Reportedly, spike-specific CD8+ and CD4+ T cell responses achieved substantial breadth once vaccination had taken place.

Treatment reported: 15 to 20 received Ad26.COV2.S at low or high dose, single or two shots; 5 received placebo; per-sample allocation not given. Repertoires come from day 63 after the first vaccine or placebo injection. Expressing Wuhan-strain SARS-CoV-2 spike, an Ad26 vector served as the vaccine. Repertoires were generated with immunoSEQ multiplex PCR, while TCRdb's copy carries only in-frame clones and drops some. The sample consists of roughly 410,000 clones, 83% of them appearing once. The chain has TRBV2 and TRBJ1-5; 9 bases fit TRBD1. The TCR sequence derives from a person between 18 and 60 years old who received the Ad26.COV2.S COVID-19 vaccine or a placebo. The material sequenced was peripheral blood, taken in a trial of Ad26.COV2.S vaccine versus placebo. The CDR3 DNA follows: TGTGCCAGCAGCCCCGGGACAGGGAGGCAGCCCCAGCATTTT. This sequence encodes CASSPGTGRQPQHF.